This T cell receptor (beta chain) came from a study of shared clonotypes between healthy human individuals. Study in general: Serving as donors were two women and a few men, whose ages spanned 18 to 49. Findings of the study overall: Rarefaction exposed incomplete sorted-subset sequencing despite large depth.

Between the trimmed V and J ends, which lost 11 bases and 2 bases, there was a span of 13 bases. This CDR3 region has 13 residues. Per germline, CDR1 LNHNV and CDR2 YYDKDF (reference sequence). A CD45RA-negative memory subset and a CD45RA+ naive subset were separated from the CD4+ cells. As for this clone: Its antigen is as yet unknown.

Some clones are missing from TCRdb's copy, which holds only in-frame ones; the method was immunoSEQ multiplex PCR. Found here are around 2,000,000 clones, 90% to 95% of them singletons; the top ten hold 0.13%. The sequenced sample was naive CD4+ T cells sorted from blood. Subset indicated: CD45RA+ positively selected. This sequence originates from a man aged 18 to 29 in good health. The chain joins TRBV15 to TRBJ1-5; D is undetermined. CDR3 in DNA: TGTGCCTCAGGCGAGGGTGGCAATCAGCCCCAGCATTTT. It translates to CASGEGGNQPQHF.